These T cell receptor beta chains were read from a single sample in a study of CD8+ T cells in alopecia areata. Data came from immunoSEQ multiplex PCR; TCRdb stores just in-frame clones and leaves some out. The sample contains 250,000 to 350,000 clones, roughly 60% of which appear only once. The sample in question was CD4+ T cells sorted from blood, obtained at week 52, from a patient treated with tofacitinib. These receptors originate from a human donor with alopecia areata. Each CDR3 is given with its conserved first and last residue. D genes are given only for firm matches. For some rows the clone size is stated as once, few or many, or as a class when expanded; others skip it.

.	TRBD1	TRBV27	TRBJ2-7	TGTGCCAGCAGTACATACAGGGGGCGGAGGTACGAGCAGTACTTC	CASSTYRGRRYEQYF
.	.	TRBV30	TRBJ1-6	TGTGCCTGGGTGAAGTATAATTCACCCCTCCACTTT	CAWVKYNSPLHF
.	.	TRBV7-9	TRBJ2-1	TGTGCCAGCAGCTTAGTGCTTGGGGATAACAATGAGCAGTTCTTC	CASSLVLGDNNEQFF
.	.	TRBV6-6	TRBJ1-1	TGTGCCACCCAGGGGTTCTTCACTGAAGCTTTCTTT	CATQGFFTEAFF
.	TRBD2	TRBV19	TRBJ2-3	TGTGCCAGTTCTAGCGGGGCTGGCACAGATACGCAGTATTTT	CASSSGAGTDTQYF
few	.	TRBV30	TRBJ1-1	TGTGCCTGGAGTGTCGGCAGGGTAGAAACTGAAGCTTTCTTT	CAWSVGRVETEAFF
few	.	TRBV15	TRBJ2-5	TGTGCCACGGCGGAGGGAAGCGTGGAGACCCAGTACTTC	CATAEGSVETQYF
.	.	TRBV20-1	TRBJ2-5	TGCAGTGCTAGTAACCTAGAGACCCAGTACTTC	CSASNLETQYF
.	.	TRBV9	TRBJ2-2	TGTGCCAGCAGCGACGAGACCACCGGGGAGCTGTTTTTT	CASSDETTGELFF
.	.	TRBV4-1	TRBJ1-3	TGCGCCAGCAGCCGCCACCCGAACAGGGCTGGTGGAAACACCATATATTTT	CASSRHPNRAGGNTIYF
.	.	TRBV5-4	TRBJ2-7	TGTGCCAGCAGCCAAGCCGGGACAACCTACGAGCAGTACTTC	CASSQAGTTYEQYF
few	.	TRBV5-6	TRBJ2-5	TGTGCCAGCAGCGTTTACCAGGGAGAGACCCAGTACTTC	CASSVYQGETQYF
.	TRBD1	TRBV29-1	TRBJ2-2	TGCAGCGCCGGGGACAGGGGCCACACCGGGGAGCTGTTTTTT	CSAGDRGHTGELFF
once	.	TRBV5-6	TRBJ1-1	TGTGCCAGCTCCTGGGGAGGCACTGAAGCTTTCTTT	CASSWGGTEAFF
.	TRBD1	TRBV5-6	TRBJ2-7	TGTGCCAGCAGCTCGACCGGGACAGGAGTCTACGAGCAGTACTTC	CASSSTGTGVYEQYF
few	.	TRBV6-1	TRBJ2-7	TGTGCCAGCAGTGAAACCGACTACCGAGGCTACGAGCAGTACTTC	CASSETDYRGYEQYF
.	.	TRBV30	TRBJ2-3	TGTGCCTGGAGTAACCTGGGCAGGGATACGCAGTATTTT	CAWSNLGRDTQYF
.	TRBD2	TRBV9	TRBJ2-1	TGTGCCAGCAGGGCCGGGACTAGAAGGAACGGCGATGAGCAGTTCTTC	CASRAGTRRNGDEQFF
.	TRBD2	TRBV18	TRBJ2-1	TGTGCCAGCTCACCACTAGCGGGGGCGATTGAGCAGTTCTTC	CASSPLAGAIEQFF
.	.	TRBV20-1	TRBJ2-7	TGCAGTGCTCGCAGGGTGAACGAGCAGTACTTC	CSARRVNEQYF
.	TRBD2	TRBV5-1	TRBJ2-7	TGCGCCAGCAGCTTTCAACCTAGCGGGGGATACGAGCAGTACTTC	CASSFQPSGGYEQYF
few	.	TRBV7-2	TRBJ2-5	TGTGCCAGCAGCCCTCGGGAGACCCAGTACTTC	CASSPRETQYF
.	.	TRBV6-5	TRBJ1-4	TGTGCCAGCAGTCGCCGGGCCCTTAATGAAAAACTGTTTTTT	CASSRRALNEKLFF
once	.	TRBV5-4	TRBJ2-5	TGTGCCAGCAGCTTTGGGCAGGCCACACAAGAGACCCAGTACTTC	CASSFGQATQETQYF
few	.	TRBV29-1	TRBJ2-5	TGCAGCGTTGGAGTCGTGTTGAGGGCAGAGACCCAGTACTTC	CSVGVVLRAETQYF
few	TRBD1	TRBV5-1	TRBJ2-1	TGCGCCAGCAGCTTGAGTGTGACAGGGGGCTCATGGGATGAGCAGTTCTTC	CASSLSVTGGSWDEQFF
few	TRBD1	TRBV29-1	TRBJ1-2	TGCAGCGTTCTTCCATCGGGCTCCGGGACAGCGACCAACTATGGCTACACCTTC	CSVLPSGSGTATNYGYTF
.	.	TRBV7-2	TRBJ1-1	TGTGCCAGCCTTAGGGGGAGTAGAGACACTGAAGCTTTCTTT	CASLRGSRDTEAFF
.	.	TRBV4-2	TRBJ1-5	TGTGCCAGCAGCCAAATACGCCTTTCGGCGGGGACTCAGCCCCAGCATTTT	CASSQIRLSAGTQPQHF
.	.	TRBV29-1	TRBJ1-5	TGCAGCGCCAAATCTAATAGCAATCAGCCCCAGCATTTT	CSAKSNSNQPQHF
.	.	TRBV2	TRBJ2-7	TGTGCCAGCAGTGAGGGATTCGAGCAGTACTTC	CASSEGFEQYF
.	.	TRBV6-5	TRBJ2-7	TGTGCCAGCAGGGCGACATACGTCTCGTCCGAGCAGTACTTC	CASRATYVSSEQYF
few	.	TRBV5-1	TRBJ2-7	TGCGCCAGCAGCTTGGGGTTGTCGTCGTCCTACGAGCAGTACTTC	CASSLGLSSSYEQYF
few	.	TRBV20-1	TRBJ1-1	TGCAGCCTAGACAGGACTATTGAAGCTTTCTTT	CSLDRTIEAFF
.	.	TRBV5-1	TRBJ1-2	TGCGCCAGCAGCGCCGACCCTGGGAATGGCTACACCTTC	CASSADPGNGYTF
.	.	TRBV4-2	TRBJ2-7	TGTGCCAGCAGCCAAGTCCATGGGAAGAGTGAGCAGTACTTC	CASSQVHGKSEQYF
.	.	TRBV7-2	TRBJ2-4	TGTGCCAGCAGCTTAACAGGACTTGGGAACATTCAGTACTTC	CASSLTGLGNIQYF
.	TRBD2	TRBV2	TRBJ2-5	TGTGCCAGCATCCTAGGGGGGACTAGTGGGGAGACCCAGTACTTC	CASILGGTSGETQYF
few	TRBD1	TRBV29-1	TRBJ2-1	TGCAGCGTAGCCCCGGGACAGTACAATGAGCAGTTCTTC	CSVAPGQYNEQFF
.	.	TRBV9	TRBJ2-5	TGTGCCAGCAGCGTAGCTAGGTCGGGGACCCAGTACTTC	CASSVARSGTQYF
.	TRBD1	TRBV29-1	TRBJ1-2	TGCAGCGCCGTACTACCGACAGGGCCTAACTATGGCTACACCTTC	CSAVLPTGPNYGYTF
.	.	TRBV13	TRBJ2-3	TGTGCCAGCAGCTTAGAACGGGACGCTAGCACAGATACGCAGTATTTT	CASSLERDASTDTQYF
few	.	TRBV2	TRBJ2-6	TGTGCCAGCAGTAGAGGGGGCTCTGGGGCCAACGTCCTGACTTTC	CASSRGGSGANVLTF
.	.	TRBV5-5	TRBJ2-5	TGTGCCAGCAGCTTGGAATACGGGGAGACCCAGTACTTC	CASSLEYGETQYF
few	.	TRBV4-3	TRBJ1-2	TGCGCCAGCAGCCAAGCACAAAACTATGGCTACACCTTC	CASSQAQNYGYTF
.	.	TRBV7-3	TRBJ1-1	TGTGCCAGCAGCTTAACGGGGGGGACCCACGGAACTGAAGCTTTCTTT	CASSLTGGTHGTEAFF
.	.	TRBV2	TRBJ1-6	TGTGCCAGCAGTGAAGGGGCTGACTCACCCCTCCACTTT	CASSEGADSPLHF
.	TRBD2	TRBV5-1	TRBJ2-5	TGCGCCAGCAGCTTGTTCCTAGCGGGGGGACAAGAGACCCAGTACTTC	CASSLFLAGGQETQYF